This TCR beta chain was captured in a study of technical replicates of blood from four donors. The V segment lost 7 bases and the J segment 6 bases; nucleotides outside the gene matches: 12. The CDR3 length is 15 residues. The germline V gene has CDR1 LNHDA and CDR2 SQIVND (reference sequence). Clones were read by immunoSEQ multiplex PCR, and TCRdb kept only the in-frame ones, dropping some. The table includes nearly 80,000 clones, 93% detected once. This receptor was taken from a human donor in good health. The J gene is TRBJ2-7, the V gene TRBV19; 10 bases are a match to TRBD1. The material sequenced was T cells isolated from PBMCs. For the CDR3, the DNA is TGTGCCAGTACCACAAACTACGGGACAGGGGTCGAGCAGTACTTC. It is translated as CASTTNYGTGVEQYF.